This passage covers 4 T cell receptor beta chains from one sample sequenced in a study of CD8+ T cells in alopecia areata. Investigators isolated RNA and reverse transcribed it into cDNA to act as the sequencing template. Data came from immunoSEQ multiplex PCR; TCRdb stores just in-frame clones and leaves some out. The sample comprises around 70,000 clones, about 30% of which are singletons, and 14% to 15% rests with the top ten. The treatment was: oral pan-JAK inhibitor, 5-10 mg twice daily. Here the sequenced sample was CD8+ T cells sorted from blood, taken at week 4, from a patient treated with tofacitinib. These receptors all stem from a human donor with alopecia areata.

This clone was counted once. The chain has TRBV15 and TRBJ1-5; 7 bases line up with TRBD1. The CDR3 sequence is 17 residues long. In germline, CDR1 is LNHNV, CDR2 YYDKDF (reference sequence). V lost 5 bases to trimming and J lost 9 bases; unmatched junction nucleotides: 19. In DNA form, the CDR3 reads TGTGCCACCAGCCCGCACCGGATCACAGGGGCCTATCTGCCCCAGCATTTT. It translates to CATSPHRITGAYLPQHF. Supplemented by reference TRBV15 and TRBJ1-5, the full variable domain reads DAMVIQNPRYQVTQFGKPVTLSCSQTLNHNVMYWYQQKSSQAPKLLFHYYDKDFNNEADTPDNFQSRRPNTSFCFLDIRSPGLGDTAMYLCATSPHRITGAYLPQHFGDGTRLSIL.

The chain combines TRBV21-1 with TRBJ2-5. TRBV21-1 is a pseudogene locus. The length of the CDR3 is 9 residues. The CDR3 sequence is CAPKETQYF. CDR3 DNA: TGTGCCCCCAAGGAGACCCAGTACTTC.

On this clone itself: The sample carries other DNA sequences with the same CDR3. The V call is TRBV29-1, the J call TRBJ2-7, with 8 bases aligning to TRBD2. Trimming removed 6 bases from V and 1 base from J; junction bases left unmatched: 2. The CDR3 length is 12 residues. The germline CDR1 and CDR2 sequences are SQVTM and ANQGSEA. CDR3 amino acids: CSVGGDSYEQYF. CDR3 DNA: TGCAGCGTCGGGGGGGATTCCTACGAGCAGTACTTC.

This clone turned up a few times. The rearrangement uses TRBV7-8 and TRBJ2-5, with D hard to call. The germline gives CDR1 SGHVS, CDR2 FQNEAQ. The ends were cut back, 1 base at V and 5 bases at J, with 17 bases in the middle. This CDR3 contains 16 residues. The CDR3, as DNA: TGTGCCAGCAGCTTAGGGGGAATGCCCATAGGGGAGACCCAGTACTTC. Translating it yields CASSLGGMPIGETQYF.